This T cell receptor (beta chain) was sequenced during a study of T cell responses to AZD1222 COVID-19 vaccine. General study points: Without day 14 samples, only post-peak T cell repertoires were studied.

The table came from immunoSEQ multiplex PCR; TCRdb's copy has only in-frame clones and leaves some out. The repertoire has 95,000 to 110,000 clones, roughly 87% of them found once; the top ten carry 4% to 6%. The CDR3 runs 16 residues. Trimming took 6 bases from V and 2 from J; bases not matched to a gene: 4. CDR1 is SGHVS, CDR2 FNYEAQ, per germline. With respect to this clone: Its antigen is not known.

The source material was peripheral blood, sampled on day 0 of AZD1222 vaccination. This receptor was identified in an adult in good health. The chain couples TRBV7-6 to TRBJ2-3; the match to TRBD2 covers 14 bases. The CDR3 DNA reads as TGTGCCAGCAGTAGGACTAGCGGGGGGCTCACAGATACGCAGTATTTT. This translates into CASSRTSGGLTDTQYF.